Listed here are 8 T cell receptor beta chains from one sample, sequenced in a study of T-cell reconstitution after alpha-beta-depleted transplantation in children. Researchers prepared the TCRbeta library using unique molecular identifiers, the study reports. Each CDR3 protein gets one entry after TCRdb re-called the PCR reads with MiXCR. Here the sample spans over 200,000 distinct CDR3 sequences, approximately 9.5% being singletons. Sequencing used PBMCs from the stem cell graft donor, obtained from the stem cell graft. The receptor source for this set is a human donor who donated a stem cell graft to a child with acute lymphoblastic leukemia.

The rearrangement links TRBV18 to TRBJ1-1; D is unresolved. Germline V lookup: CDR1 KGHSH, CDR2 LQKENI. V shed 1 base and J shed 2 bases, with 8 bases lying between them. The length of the CDR3 is 14 residues. The CDR3 reads CASSPHRGNTEAFF. The DNA for the CDR3 is TGTGCCAGCTCACCACACCGGGGAAACACTGAAGCTTTCTTT.

The chain joins TRBV6-5 to TRBJ2-5, with 10 bases aligning to TRBD2. The CDR3 is made up of 17 amino acids. V was pared by 1 base and J by 5 bases, with 10 bases of the junction left unmatched. Germline V gene lookup returns CDR1 MNHEY and CDR2 SVGAGI. CDR3 loop: CASSYYPRSGGAETQYF. The CDR3 nucleotides read TGTGCCAGCAGTTACTACCCCAGAAGCGGGGGGGCCGAGACCCAGTACTTC.

This clonotype was counted a few times. The chain employs TRBV20-1 and TRBJ2-5; 13 bases are a match to TRBD2. CDR3 length equals 17 residues. Trimming at V came to 1 base and at J to 1 base, leaving 6 bases not matched to a gene. Germline CDR1 reads DFQATT; CDR2 reads SNEGSKA (reference sequence). The CDR3 DNA follows: TGCAGTGCTAGAGGCCGGACTAGCGGGGGACTCCAAGAGACCCAGTACTTC. It specifies CSARGRTSGGLQETQYF.

The genes are TRBV25-1 and TRBJ2-6; D is ambiguous. The CDR3 has 16 residues. Germline V lookup: CDR1 MGHDK, CDR2 SYGVNS. Trimming pared 5 bases from V and 2 bases from J, leaving 13 bases between. Here the CDR3 reads CASSNARQTGANVLTF. The CDR3 region has the DNA TGTGCCAGCAGTAATGCGCGTCAGACTGGGGCCAACGTCCTGACTTTC.

This clonotype was recorded at least ten times. The chain combines TRBV20-1 with TRBJ1-3, with D unresolved. The length of the CDR3 is 15 residues. Germline loops: CDR1 DFQATT, CDR2 SNEGSKA (reference sequence). The V gene lost 4 bases and the J gene lost 0 bases, with 13 bases spanning the gap. The CDR3 sequence: CSATPFVSSGNTIYF. Written as DNA, the CDR3 is TGCAGTGCTACTCCGTTCGTGAGCTCTGGAAACACCATATATTTT.

This clonotype was counted many times. The chain recombines TRBV10-3 with TRBJ2-6, with D possibly matching TRBD1 (5 bases). This CDR3 contains 17 residues. Germline-derived CDR1 and CDR2 are ENHRY and SYGVKD. Trimming left V 4 bases short and J 0 bases short, with 13 bases between. DNA for the CDR3: TGTGCCATCAGTGGACAGTCTGAAAACTCTGGGGCCAACGTCCTGACTTTC. Translated: CAISGQSENSGANVLTF.

This clonotype was observed many times. This chain joins TRBV5-1 and TRBJ1-1; D unresolved. Deletions cut 0 bases from V and 6 bases from J, with 9 bases between. Germline lookup yields CDR1 SGHRS and CDR2 YFSETQ. The CDR3 spans 13 residues. The chain's CDR3 is CASSLEAYAEAFF. CDR3 in DNA: TGCGCCAGCAGCTTGGAGGCGTACGCTGAAGCTTTCTTT.

This clonotype was counted between two and nine times. This chain uses TRBV12-3 or TRBV12-4 with TRBJ1-5; possible D gene TRBD1, 6 bases. The V end was cut by 2 bases, the J end by 2 bases, with 13 bases between. This CDR3 spans 16 amino acids. For the CDR3, the DNA is TGTGCCAGCAGTTTATATAGACAGGAGGGCAATCAGCCCCAGCATTTT. Its translation is CASSLYRQEGNQPQHF.